The TCR beta chain described here comes from a study of cytomegalovirus exposure and HLA in healthy donors. As for the study in general: Early on, a data release was issued that held roughly 86 million unique TCRs from HLA-typed donors.

With 60 Vbeta and 13 Jbeta primers, the PCR was carried out. Measured with immunoSEQ multiplex PCR; TCRdb has only the in-frame clones, and not every one. The table includes approximately 120,000 clones, approximately 71% detected once. Study outcomes and limitations: Researchers reported from a later analysis that most CMV-associated TCR beta chains appeared HLA-restricted. The authors later linked a missense DCLRE1C variant to TCR beta V- and J-gene trimming. The study labeled about 160 TCR beta chains cytomegalovirus-associated.

With regard to this clone: Its specificity is not known.

The CDR3 runs to 14 residues. Germline V gene lookup returns CDR1 SNHLY and CDR2 FYNNEI. V gave up 5 bases and J gave up 9 bases, with 14 bases separating them. The receptor was isolated from a woman between 65 and 79 years old in good health and CMV-seropositive. J is TRBJ1-6 and V is TRBV2; D is possibly TRBD1 (5 bases). The sample consisted of PBMCs. CDR3 DNA sequence: TGTGCCAGCAGTCCCATTGGGGGGGGTTCACCCCTCCACTTT. Translated: CASSPIGGGSPLHF.